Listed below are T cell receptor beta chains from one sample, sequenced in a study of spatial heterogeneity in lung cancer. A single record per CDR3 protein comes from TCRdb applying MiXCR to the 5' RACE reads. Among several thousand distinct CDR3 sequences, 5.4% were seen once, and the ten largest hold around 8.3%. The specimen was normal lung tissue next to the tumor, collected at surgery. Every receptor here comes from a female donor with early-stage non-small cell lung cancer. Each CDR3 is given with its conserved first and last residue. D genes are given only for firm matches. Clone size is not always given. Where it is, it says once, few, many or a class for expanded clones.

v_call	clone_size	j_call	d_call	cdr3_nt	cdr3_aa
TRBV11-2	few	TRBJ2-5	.	TGTGCCAGCAGCTTAGGACTAAAAGAGACCCAGTACTTC	CASSLGLKETQYF
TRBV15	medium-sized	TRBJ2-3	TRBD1	TGTGCCACCAGCGGGAGGGACAGGGAGGCGCAGTATTTT	CATSGRDREAQYF
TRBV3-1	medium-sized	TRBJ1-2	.	TGTGCCAGCAGCCAAGGCGGGGGGCGCGATGGCGGCTACACCTTC	CASSQGGGRDGGYTF
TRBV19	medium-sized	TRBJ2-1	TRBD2	TGTGCCAGTAGTCTGTGGGAGGGAGGGAATGAGCAGTTCTTC	CASSLWEGGNEQFF
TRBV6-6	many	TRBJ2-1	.	TGTGCCAGCAGTTACGGGCCGTACGGTGAGCAGTTCTTC	CASSYGPYGEQFF
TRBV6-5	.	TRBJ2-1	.	TGTGCCAGCAGCCCAGGGATAAGGAATGAGCAGTTCTTC	CASSPGIRNEQFF
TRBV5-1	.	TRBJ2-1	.	TGCGCCAGCAGCTTAGACGAGAACAGCGGACCCTACAATGAGCAGTTCTTC	CASSLDENSGPYNEQFF
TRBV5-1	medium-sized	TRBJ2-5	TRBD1	TGCGCCAGCAGCCCAAGGGGGACAGTAGTAGAGACCCAGTACTTC	CASSPRGTVVETQYF
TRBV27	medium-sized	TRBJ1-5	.	TGTGCCAGCATGCCGTGGGGTAGCAATCAGCCCCAGCATTTT	CASMPWGSNQPQHF
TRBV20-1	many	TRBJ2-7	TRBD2	TGCAGTGCCTTGACTAGCGGGAGTCGGTACGAGCAGTACTTC	CSALTSGSRYEQYF
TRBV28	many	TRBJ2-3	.	TGTGCCAGCAGTTTCCTGGGCAGGGGTACAGATACGCAGTATTTT	CASSFLGRGTDTQYF
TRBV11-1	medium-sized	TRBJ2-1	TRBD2	TGTGCCAGCAGCTTGAGGCGGGGGGCCTCCTACAATGAGCAGTTCTTC	CASSLRRGASYNEQFF